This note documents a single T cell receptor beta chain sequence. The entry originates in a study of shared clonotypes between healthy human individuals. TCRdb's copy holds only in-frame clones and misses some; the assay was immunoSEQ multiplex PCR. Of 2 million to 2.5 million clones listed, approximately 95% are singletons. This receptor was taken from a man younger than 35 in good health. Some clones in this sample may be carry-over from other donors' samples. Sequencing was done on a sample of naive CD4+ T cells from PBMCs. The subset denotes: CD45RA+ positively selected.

The CDR3 protein is CSVGRFEGSGYTF. CDR3 nucleotides: TGCAGCGTTGGTCGTTTCGAGGGATCCGGCTACACCTTC. The chain is built from TRBV29-1 and TRBJ1-2; D remains ambiguous. Trimming shortened V by 4 bases and J by 8 bases, and 17 bases separated the two germline ends. CDR1 and CDR2 from the germline V gene are SQVTM and ANQGSEA. This CDR3 has 13 residues.